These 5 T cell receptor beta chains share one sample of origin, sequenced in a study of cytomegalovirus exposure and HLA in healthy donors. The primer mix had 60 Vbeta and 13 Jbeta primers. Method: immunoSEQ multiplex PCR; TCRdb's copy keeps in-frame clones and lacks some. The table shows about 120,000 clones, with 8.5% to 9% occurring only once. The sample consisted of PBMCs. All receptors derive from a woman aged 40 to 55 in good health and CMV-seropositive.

This CDR3 reads CASSPGRDTEAFF. The CDR3 DNA reads TGTGCCAGCTCACCAGGCAGGGACACTGAAGCTTTCTTT. V gene TRBV18 combines with J gene TRBJ1-1, with a possible D match to TRBD1 (5 bases). Germline V CDR1 and CDR2: KGHSH, LQKENI. The CDR3 extends over 13 amino acids. V shed 2 bases and J shed 3 bases, with 7 bases lying between them.

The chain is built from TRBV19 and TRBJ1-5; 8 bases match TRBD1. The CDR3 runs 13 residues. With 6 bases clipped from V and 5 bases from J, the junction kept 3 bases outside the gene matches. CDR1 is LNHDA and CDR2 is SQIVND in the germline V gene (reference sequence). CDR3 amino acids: CASREQGDQPQHF. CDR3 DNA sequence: TGTGCCAGTAGGGAACAGGGGGATCAGCCCCAGCATTTT.

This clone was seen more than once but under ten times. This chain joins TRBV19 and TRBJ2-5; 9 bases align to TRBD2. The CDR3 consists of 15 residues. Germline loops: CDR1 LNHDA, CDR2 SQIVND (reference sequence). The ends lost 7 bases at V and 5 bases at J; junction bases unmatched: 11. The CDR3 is CASKVLGLAEETQYF. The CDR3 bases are TGTGCCAGTAAAGTTTTGGGACTAGCAGAGGAGACCCAGTACTTC.

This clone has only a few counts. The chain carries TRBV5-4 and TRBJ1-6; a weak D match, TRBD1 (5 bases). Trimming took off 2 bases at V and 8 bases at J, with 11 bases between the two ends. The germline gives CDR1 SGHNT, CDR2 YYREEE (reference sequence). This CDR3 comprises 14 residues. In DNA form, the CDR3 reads TGTGCCAGCAGCTTTGAGGGGAGGGATTCACCCCTCCACTTT. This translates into CASSFEGRDSPLHF.

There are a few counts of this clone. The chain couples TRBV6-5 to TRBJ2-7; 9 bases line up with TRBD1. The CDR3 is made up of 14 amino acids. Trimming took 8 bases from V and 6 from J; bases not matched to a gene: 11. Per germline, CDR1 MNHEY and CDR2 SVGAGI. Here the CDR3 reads CASGAGQGVSEQYF. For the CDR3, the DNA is TGTGCCAGCGGGGCGGGACAGGGCGTTAGCGAGCAGTACTTC.